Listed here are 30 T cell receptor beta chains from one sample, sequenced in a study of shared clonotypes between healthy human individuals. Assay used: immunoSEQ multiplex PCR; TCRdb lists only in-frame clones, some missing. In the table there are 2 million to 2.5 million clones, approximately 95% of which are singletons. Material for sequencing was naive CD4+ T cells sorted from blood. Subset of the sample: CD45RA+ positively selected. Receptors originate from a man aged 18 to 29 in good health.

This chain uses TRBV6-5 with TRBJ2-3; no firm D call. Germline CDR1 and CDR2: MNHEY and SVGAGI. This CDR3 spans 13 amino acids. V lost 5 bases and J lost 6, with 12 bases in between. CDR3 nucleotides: TGTGCCAGCAGTGATCCGGGTGCGGATACGCAGTATTTT. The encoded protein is CASSDPGADTQYF.

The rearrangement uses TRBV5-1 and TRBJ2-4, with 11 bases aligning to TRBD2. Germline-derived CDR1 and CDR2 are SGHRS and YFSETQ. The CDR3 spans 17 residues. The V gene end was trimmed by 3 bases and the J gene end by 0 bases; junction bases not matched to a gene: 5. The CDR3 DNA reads TGCGCCAGCAGCTGGGGGACTAGCGGCCTAGCCAAAAACATTCAGTACTTC. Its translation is CASSWGTSGLAKNIQYF.

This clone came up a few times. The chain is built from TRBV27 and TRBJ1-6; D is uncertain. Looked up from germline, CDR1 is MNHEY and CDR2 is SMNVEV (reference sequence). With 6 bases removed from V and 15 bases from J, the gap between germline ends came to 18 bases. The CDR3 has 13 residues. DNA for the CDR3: TGTGCCAGCAGCCGACCTCCGGGCTTGTTCCTCCACTTT. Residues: CASSRPPGLFLHF.

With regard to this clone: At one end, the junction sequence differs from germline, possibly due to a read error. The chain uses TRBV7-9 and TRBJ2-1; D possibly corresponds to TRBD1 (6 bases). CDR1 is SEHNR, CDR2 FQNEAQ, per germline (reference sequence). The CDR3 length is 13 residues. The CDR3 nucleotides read TGCGGAATACAGGGCCCTAAGGGGAATGAGCAGTTCTTC. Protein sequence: CGIQGPKGNEQFF.

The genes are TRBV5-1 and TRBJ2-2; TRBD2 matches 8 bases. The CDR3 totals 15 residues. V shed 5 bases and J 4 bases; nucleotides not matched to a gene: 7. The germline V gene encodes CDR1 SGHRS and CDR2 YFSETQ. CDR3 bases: TGCGCCAGCAGTAATAGCGGGGATCTCACCGGGGAGCTGTTTTTT. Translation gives CASSNSGDLTGELFF.

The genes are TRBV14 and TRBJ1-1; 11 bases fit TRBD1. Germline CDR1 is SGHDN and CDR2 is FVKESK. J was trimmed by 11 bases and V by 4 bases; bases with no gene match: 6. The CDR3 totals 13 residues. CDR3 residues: CASSPDRGREAFF. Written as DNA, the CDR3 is TGTGCCAGCAGCCCGGACAGGGGGCGTGAGGCTTTCTTT. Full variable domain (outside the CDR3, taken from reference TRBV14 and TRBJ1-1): EAGVTQFPSHSVIEKGQTVTLRCDPISGHDNLYWYRRVMGKEIKFLLHFVKESKQDESGMPNNRFLAERTGGTYSTLKVQPAELEDSGVYFCASSPDRGREAFFGQGTRLTVV.

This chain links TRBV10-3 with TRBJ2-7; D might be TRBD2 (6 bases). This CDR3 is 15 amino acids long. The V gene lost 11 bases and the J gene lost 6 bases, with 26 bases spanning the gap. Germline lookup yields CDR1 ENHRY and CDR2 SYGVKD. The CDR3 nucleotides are TGTGCCTCCCAGGGCCGGCCGGGGGTGTCGGGCGAGCAGTACTTC. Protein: CASQGRPGVSGEQYF.

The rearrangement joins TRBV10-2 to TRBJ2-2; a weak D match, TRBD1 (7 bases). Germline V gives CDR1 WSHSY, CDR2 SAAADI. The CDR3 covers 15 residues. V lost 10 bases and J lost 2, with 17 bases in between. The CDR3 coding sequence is TGCGCCACCCCCGGGCGGGACAGCAACACCGGGGAGCTGTTTTTT. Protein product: CATPGRDSNTGELFF.

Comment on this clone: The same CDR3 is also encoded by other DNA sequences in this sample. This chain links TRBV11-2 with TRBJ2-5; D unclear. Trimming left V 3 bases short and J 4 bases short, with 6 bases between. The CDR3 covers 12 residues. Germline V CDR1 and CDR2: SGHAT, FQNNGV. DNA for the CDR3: TGTGCCAGCAGCTTGTTCAGAGAGACCCAGTACTTC. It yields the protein CASSLFRETQYF.

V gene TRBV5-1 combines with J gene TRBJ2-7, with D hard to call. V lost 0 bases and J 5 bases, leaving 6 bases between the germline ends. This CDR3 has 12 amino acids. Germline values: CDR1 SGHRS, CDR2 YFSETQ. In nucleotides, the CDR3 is TGCGCCAGCAGCTTGGGTCTGGACGAGCAGTACTTC. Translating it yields CASSLGLDEQYF.

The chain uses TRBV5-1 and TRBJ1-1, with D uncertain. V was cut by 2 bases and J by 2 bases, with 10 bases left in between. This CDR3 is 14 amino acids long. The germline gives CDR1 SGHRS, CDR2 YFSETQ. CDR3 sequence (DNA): TGCGCCAGCAGCTTAAGACCCGATAACACTGAAGCTTTCTTT. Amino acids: CASSLRPDNTEAFF.

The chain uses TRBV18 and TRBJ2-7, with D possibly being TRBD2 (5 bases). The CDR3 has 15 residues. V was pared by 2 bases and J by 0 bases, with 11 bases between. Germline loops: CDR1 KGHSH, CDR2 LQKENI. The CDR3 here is CASSPRTASSYEQYF. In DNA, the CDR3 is TGTGCCAGCTCACCAAGGACTGCGAGCTCCTACGAGCAGTACTTC. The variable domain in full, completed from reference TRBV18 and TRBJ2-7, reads NAGVMQNPRHLVRRRGQEARLRCSPMKGHSHVYWYRQLPEEGLKFMVYLQKENIIDESGMPKERFSAEFPKEGPSILRIQQVVRGDSAAYFCASSPRTASSYEQYFGPGTRLTVT.

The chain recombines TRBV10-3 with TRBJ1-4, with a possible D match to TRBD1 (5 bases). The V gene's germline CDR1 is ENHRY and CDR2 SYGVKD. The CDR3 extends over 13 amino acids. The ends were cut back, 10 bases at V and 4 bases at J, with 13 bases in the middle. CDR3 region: CATGGGVNEKLFF. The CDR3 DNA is TGTGCCACTGGGGGAGGTGTTAATGAAAAACTGTTTTTT.

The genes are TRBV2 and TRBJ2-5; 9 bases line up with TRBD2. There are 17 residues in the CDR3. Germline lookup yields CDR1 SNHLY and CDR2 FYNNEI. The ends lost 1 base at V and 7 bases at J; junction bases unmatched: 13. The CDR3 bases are TGTGCCAGCAGTGAAGGCCCCTCGGCGGGGGGGCCGGGGACCCAGTACTTC. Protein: CASSEGPSAGGPGTQYF.

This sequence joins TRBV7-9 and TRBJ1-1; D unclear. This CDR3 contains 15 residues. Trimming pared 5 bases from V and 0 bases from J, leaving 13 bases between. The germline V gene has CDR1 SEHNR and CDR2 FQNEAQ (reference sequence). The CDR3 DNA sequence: TGTGCCAGCAGCCCCGAACGTCTGTTGAACACTGAAGCTTTCTTT. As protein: CASSPERLLNTEAFF.

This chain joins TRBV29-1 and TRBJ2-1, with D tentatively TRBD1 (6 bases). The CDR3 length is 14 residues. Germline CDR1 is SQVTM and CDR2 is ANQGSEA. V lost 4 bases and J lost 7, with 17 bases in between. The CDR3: CSVGPGHIGNEQFF. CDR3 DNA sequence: TGCAGCGTTGGCCCGGGACACATCGGGAATGAGCAGTTCTTC.

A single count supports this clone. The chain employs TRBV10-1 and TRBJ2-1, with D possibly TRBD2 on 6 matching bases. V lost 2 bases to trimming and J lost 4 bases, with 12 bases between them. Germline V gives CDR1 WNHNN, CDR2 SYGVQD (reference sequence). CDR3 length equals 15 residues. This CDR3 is CASSEVGGNYNEQFF. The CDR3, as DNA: TGCGCCAGCAGTGAGGTGGGCGGGAATTACAATGAGCAGTTCTTC.

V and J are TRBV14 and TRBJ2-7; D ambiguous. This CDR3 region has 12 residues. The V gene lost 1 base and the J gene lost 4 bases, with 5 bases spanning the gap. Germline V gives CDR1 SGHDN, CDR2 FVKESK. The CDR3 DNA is TGTGCCAGCAGCCAAGTCGCGTACGAGCAGTACTTC. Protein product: CASSQVAYEQYF.

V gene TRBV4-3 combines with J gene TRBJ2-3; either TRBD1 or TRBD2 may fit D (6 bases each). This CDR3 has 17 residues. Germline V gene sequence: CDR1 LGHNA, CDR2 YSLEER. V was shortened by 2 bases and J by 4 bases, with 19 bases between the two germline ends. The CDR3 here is CASSQIGGRRGPDTQYF. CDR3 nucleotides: TGCGCCAGCAGCCAAATAGGGGGGCGGAGGGGTCCAGATACGCAGTATTTT.

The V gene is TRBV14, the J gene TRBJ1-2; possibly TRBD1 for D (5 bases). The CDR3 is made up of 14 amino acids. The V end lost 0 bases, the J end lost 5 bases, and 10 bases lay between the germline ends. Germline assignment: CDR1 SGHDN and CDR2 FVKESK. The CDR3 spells CASSQDAGRYGYTF. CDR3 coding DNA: TGTGCCAGCAGCCAAGATGCAGGGAGGTATGGCTACACCTTC.

Here the CDR3 reads CASTTSGRYEQYF. CDR3 nucleotides: TGTGCCAGCACCACCTCGGGGCGATACGAGCAGTACTTC. The rearrangement joins TRBV6-5 to TRBJ2-7, with D perhaps matching TRBD1 or TRBD2 (5 bases each). V gave up 7 bases and J gave up 4 bases, with 14 bases separating them. The germline V gene encodes CDR1 MNHEY and CDR2 SVGAGI. The CDR3 consists of 13 residues.

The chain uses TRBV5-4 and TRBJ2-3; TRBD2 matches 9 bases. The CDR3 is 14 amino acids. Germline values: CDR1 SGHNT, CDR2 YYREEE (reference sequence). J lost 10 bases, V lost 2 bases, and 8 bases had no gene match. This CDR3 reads CASSLRGGGAPQYF. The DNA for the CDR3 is TGTGCCAGCAGCTTACGAGGCGGGGGGGCACCGCAGTATTTT.

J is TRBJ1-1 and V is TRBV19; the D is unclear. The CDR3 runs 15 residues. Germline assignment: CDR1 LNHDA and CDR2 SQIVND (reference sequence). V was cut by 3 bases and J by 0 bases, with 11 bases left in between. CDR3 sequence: CASSIYPQVNTEAFF. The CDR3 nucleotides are TGTGCCAGTAGTATTTACCCGCAGGTGAACACTGAAGCTTTCTTT. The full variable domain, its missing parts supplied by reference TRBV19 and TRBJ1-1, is DGGITQSPKYLFRKEGQNVTLSCEQNLNHDAMYWYRQDPGQGLRLIYYSQIVNDFQKGDIAEGYSVSREKKESFPLTVTSAQKNPTAFYLCASSIYPQVNTEAFFGQGTRLTVV.

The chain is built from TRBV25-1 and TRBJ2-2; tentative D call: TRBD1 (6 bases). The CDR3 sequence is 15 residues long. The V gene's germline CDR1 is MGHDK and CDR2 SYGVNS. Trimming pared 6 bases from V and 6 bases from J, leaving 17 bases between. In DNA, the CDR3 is TGTGCCAGCAGCCACCCCGGGACATTGTCCGGGGAGCTGTTTTTT. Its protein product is CASSHPGTLSGELFF.

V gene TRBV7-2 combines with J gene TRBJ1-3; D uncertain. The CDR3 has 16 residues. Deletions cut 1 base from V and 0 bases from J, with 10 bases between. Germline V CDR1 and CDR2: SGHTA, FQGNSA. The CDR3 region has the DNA TGTGCCAGCAGCTTAGGGCCGTTAGACTCTGGAAACACCATATATTTT. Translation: CASSLGPLDSGNTIYF.

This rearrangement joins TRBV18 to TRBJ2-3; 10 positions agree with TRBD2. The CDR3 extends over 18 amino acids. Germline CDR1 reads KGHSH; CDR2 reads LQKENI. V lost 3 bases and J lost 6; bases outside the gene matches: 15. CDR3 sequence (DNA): TGTGCCAGCTCACCTACACTCGTAGCGGGGGGCCAGGGGGATACGCAGTATTTT. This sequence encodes CASSPTLVAGGQGDTQYF.

DNA for the CDR3: TGTGCCAGCAGTCGCAGCCCCACCGGGGAGCTGTTTTTT. Its protein product is CASSRSPTGELFF. The chain links TRBV6-5 to TRBJ2-2; D gene uncertain. The germline gives CDR1 MNHEY, CDR2 SVGAGI. Trimming took off 5 bases at V and 4 bases at J, with 8 bases between the two ends. The CDR3 extends over 13 amino acids.

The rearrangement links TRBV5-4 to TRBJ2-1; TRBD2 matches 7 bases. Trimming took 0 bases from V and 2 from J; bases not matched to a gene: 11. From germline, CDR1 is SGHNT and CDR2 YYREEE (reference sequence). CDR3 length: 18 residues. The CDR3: CASSLGRGGSRTYNEQFF. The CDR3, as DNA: TGTGCCAGCAGCTTGGGGCGCGGCGGGAGCCGTACCTACAATGAGCAGTTCTTC.

CDR3 protein: CASSSDPGETDTQYF. The CDR3 DNA follows: TGTGCCAGCAGTTCTGATCCCGGCGAGACAGATACGCAGTATTTT. This sequence joins TRBV27 and TRBJ2-3; no clear D gene. The ends were cut back, 4 bases at V and 3 bases at J, with 14 bases in the middle. Germline CDR1 reads MNHEY; CDR2 reads SMNVEV (reference sequence). CDR3 length: 15 residues.

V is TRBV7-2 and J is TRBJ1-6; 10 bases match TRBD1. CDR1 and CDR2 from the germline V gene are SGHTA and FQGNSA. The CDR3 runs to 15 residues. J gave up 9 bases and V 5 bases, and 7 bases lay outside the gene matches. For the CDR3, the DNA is TGTGCCAGCAGCAAGCGGGACAGGGGTGGTTCACCCCTCCACTTT. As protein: CASSKRDRGGSPLHF.